These 18 T cell receptor beta chains were all obtained from the same sample, sequenced in a study of shared clonotypes between healthy human individuals. Libraries were prepared by immunoSEQ multiplex PCR; TCRdb keeps only in-frame clonotypes and omits some of them. The top ten clones hold around 0.11% of a sample with around 620,000 clones, about 95% of them seen once. Naive CD8 isolation took CD45RO-negative cells positively selected for CCR7 and excluded terminally differentiated effector memory CD45RA+ cells. The sequencing sample was made of naive CD8+ T cells sorted from blood. These receptors came from a woman aged 25 to 39 in good health.

The chain is built from TRBV6-1 and TRBJ2-4; D uncertain. Trimming stripped 6 bases from V and 8 bases from J, with 17 bases between. CDR1 is MNHNS and CDR2 is SASEGT in the germline V gene. This CDR3 has 14 amino acids. CDR3 sequence reads: CASRSSAYSDIQYF. The CDR3 coding sequence is TGTGCCAGCAGATCATCGGCCTATAGTGACATTCAGTACTTC.

The chain is built from TRBV11-2 and TRBJ2-5, with a possible D match to TRBD1 (6 bases). Germline V CDR1 and CDR2: SGHAT, FQNNGV. The CDR3 has 16 amino acids. Trimming pared 1 base from V and 1 base from J, leaving 13 bases between. For the CDR3, the DNA is TGTGCCAGCAGCTTAGCGTGGGGGCGCTTCCAAGAGACCCAGTACTTC. Translation gives CASSLAWGRFQETQYF.

V and J are TRBV28 and TRBJ2-2; D perhaps matches TRBD2 (5 bases). This CDR3 contains 18 residues. V lost 5 bases and J lost 0, with 19 bases in between. The germline V gene has CDR1 MDHEN and CDR2 SYDVKM. The CDR3 DNA sequence: TGTGCCAGCAGTCTTCCGGCGTTGGGAGTGGCGAACACCGGGGAGCTGTTTTTT. Residues: CASSLPALGVANTGELFF.

The gene calls are TRBV9 and TRBJ2-4, with 8 bases lining up with TRBD2. Germline V lookup: CDR1 SGDLS, CDR2 YYNGEE. The CDR3 sequence is 14 residues long. V gave up 4 bases and J gave up 8 bases; unmatched junction bases: 8. The CDR3 bases are TGTGCCAGCAGCCGGGAGGGGGAAGCGGACATTCAGTACTTC. Protein: CASSREGEADIQYF. The full variable domain, its missing parts supplied by reference TRBV9 and TRBJ2-4, is DSGVTQTPKHLITATGQRVTLRCSPRSGDLSVYWYQQSLDQGLQFLIQYYNGEERAKGNILERFSAQQFPDLHSELNLSSLELGDSALYFCASSREGEADIQYFGAGTRLSVL.

The CDR3 sequence: CASIGEVFGNQPQHF. The CDR3 nucleotides are TGTGCCAGCATTGGTGAGGTTTTCGGCAATCAGCCCCAGCATTTT. The chain uses TRBV2 and TRBJ1-5, with D unresolved. V dropped 7 bases and J dropped 2 bases, with 15 bases sitting between them. Germline V gives CDR1 SNHLY, CDR2 FYNNEI. The CDR3 has 15 amino acids.

The chain joins TRBV9 to TRBJ2-3; 8 bases are shared with TRBD1. CDR1 and CDR2 (germline): SGDLS, YYNGEE. This CDR3 spans 15 amino acids. Germline trimming cut 3 bases from V and 2 bases from J; bases unmatched to any gene: 5. CDR3 loop: CASSGRQGNTDTQYF. The CDR3 region has the DNA TGTGCCAGCAGCGGCAGACAGGGGAACACAGATACGCAGTATTTT.

The V and J genes are TRBV28 and TRBJ1-2; no clear D. There are 13 residues in the CDR3. Trimming stripped 3 bases from V and 2 bases from J, with 7 bases between. CDR1 is MDHEN and CDR2 is SYDVKM in the germline V gene. CDR3 bases: TGTGCCAGCAGTTTGGCACACAACTATGGCTACACCTTC. Translating gives CASSLAHNYGYTF.

V and J are TRBV5-5 and TRBJ2-7; 7 bases agree with TRBD1. After removal of 1 base from V and 5 bases from J, the junction contained 6 bases not matched to a gene. Germline values: CDR1 SGHKS, CDR2 YYEKEE (reference sequence). The CDR3 sequence is 14 residues long. The CDR3 nucleotides read TGTGCCAGCAGCTTGACAGGGGAAATCGACGAGCAGTACTTC. Protein: CASSLTGEIDEQYF.

The V and J genes are TRBV11-1 and TRBJ2-7; D not resolved. This CDR3 is 14 amino acids long. Germline loops: CDR1 SGHAT, CDR2 FQDESV (reference sequence). V was pared by 5 bases and J by 0 bases, with 11 bases between. As DNA, the CDR3 is TGTGCCAGCAGCCCAGACTTGAGCTCCTACGAGCAGTACTTC. This translates into CASSPDLSSYEQYF. Full variable domain (rest looked up from reference TRBV11-1 and TRBJ2-7): EAEVAQSPRYKITEKSQAVAFWCDPISGHATLYWYRQILGQGPELLVQFQDESVVDDSQLPKDRFSAERLKGVDSTLKIQPAELGDSAMYLCASSPDLSSYEQYFGPGTRLTVT.

The chain employs TRBV27 and TRBJ2-7; D is unresolved. From germline, CDR1 is MNHEY and CDR2 SMNVEV (reference sequence). The CDR3 covers 12 residues. Trimming removed 6 bases at V and 1 base at J, with 7 bases between. CDR3 in amino acids: CASRSTSYEQYF. The CDR3, as DNA: TGTGCCAGCAGATCTACTTCCTACGAGCAGTACTTC.

The chain combines TRBV13 with TRBJ2-7; no clear D gene. The CDR3 is 13 amino acids. The germline gives CDR1 PRHDT, CDR2 FYEKMQ (reference sequence). V lost 4 bases and J 0 bases, leaving 7 bases between the germline ends. This CDR3 is CASSSEGSYEQYF. In nucleotides, the CDR3 is TGTGCCAGCAGCTCCGAAGGCTCCTACGAGCAGTACTTC.

This clone has a single count. This chain joins TRBV10-1 and TRBJ2-6; D perhaps matches TRBD2 (5 bases). The CDR3 has 15 residues. The germline CDR1 and CDR2 sequences are WNHNN and SYGVQD (reference sequence). The V end lost 4 bases, the J end lost 1 base, and 8 bases lay between the germline ends. CDR3 in DNA: TGCGCCAGCAGTGGGACGGGATCTGGGGCCAACGTCCTGACTTTC. Its protein product is CASSGTGSGANVLTF.

A word on this clone: One end of the junction is discordant with germline, which a read error may explain. V usage is TRBV13 and J usage is TRBJ2-7; 9 nucleotides align to TRBD2. The CDR3 has 15 amino acids. Germline lookup yields CDR1 PRHDT and CDR2 FYEKMQ (reference sequence). CDR3 residues: CASSFTLAGRYEQCF. The CDR3 bases are TGTGCCAGCAGCTTTACGCTAGCGGGAAGATACGAGCAGTGCTTC.

As DNA, the CDR3 is TGTGCCAGCAGCCAAGAGAGATTAGCGTCTGATGAGCAGTTCTTC. The encoded protein is CASSQERLASDEQFF. The chain recombines TRBV4-2 with TRBJ2-1; TRBD2 is a possible D gene (5 bases). Trimming shortened V by 0 bases and J by 8 bases, and 14 bases separated the two germline ends. The length of the CDR3 is 15 residues. CDR1 is LGHNA, CDR2 YNFKEQ, per germline.

V is TRBV2 and J is TRBJ2-1; 10 bases fit TRBD2. The CDR3 length is 15 residues. V lost 6 bases to trimming and J lost 5 bases; unmatched junction nucleotides: 7. Germline CDR1 reads SNHLY; CDR2 reads FYNNEI. The CDR3 spells CASRETSGTNNEQFF. CDR3 nucleotides: TGTGCCAGCAGGGAAACTAGCGGGACCAACAATGAGCAGTTCTTC. Looking up the rest from reference TRBV2 and TRBJ2-1 gives the full variable domain: EPEVTQTPSHQVTQMGQEVILRCVPISNHLYFYWYRQILGQKVEFLVSFYNNEISEKSEIFDDQFSVERPDGSNFTLKIRSTKLEDSAMYFCASRETSGTNNEQFFGPGTRLTVL.

J is TRBJ2-7 and V is TRBV29-1; 8 nucleotides align to TRBD1. CDR1 SQVTM and CDR2 ANQGSEA come from the germline V gene. CDR3 length: 16 amino acids. V lost 5 bases, J lost 2 bases, and 14 bases stayed unmatched. The CDR3 DNA follows: TGCAGCGTTAGACCTACGGACAGGGCGTCCCCCTACGAGCAGTACTTC. Its translation is CSVRPTDRASPYEQYF.

The chain combines TRBV9 with TRBJ2-7; D perhaps matches TRBD2 (6 bases). The CDR3 contains 13 residues. Germline-derived CDR1 and CDR2 are SGDLS and YYNGEE. Trimming stripped 3 bases from V and 6 bases from J, with 13 bases between. Written as DNA, the CDR3 is TGTGCCAGCAGCGCCGGGGGTGTGGTCGAGCAGTACTTC. It is translated as CASSAGGVVEQYF.

The V and J genes are TRBV5-1 and TRBJ2-2; tentatively, D is TRBD1 (6 bases). There are 15 residues in the CDR3. Deletions cut 3 bases from V and 2 bases from J, with 11 bases between. Germline loops: CDR1 SGHRS, CDR2 YFSETQ. The CDR3 DNA reads TGCGCCAGCAGCTCAGGGGTTTTTAACACCGGGGAGCTGTTTTTT. Translating gives CASSSGVFNTGELFF.